The clone carrying this TCR beta chain was counted ten times or more. The length of the CDR3 is 14 residues. V gave up 5 bases and J gave up 0 bases, with 10 bases separating them. The germline V gene encodes CDR1 MGHDK and CDR2 SYGVNS. The entry originates in a study of HIV-infected patients and healthy controls. Alpha and beta constant-region primers primed reverse transcription of about 0.5 ug RNA. Using multiplexing indices, alpha and beta chain libraries were generated apart by chain-specific third strand synthesis. An approximately 23-cycle PCR with P5s and P7 primers followed a short adapter-adding first PCR. One entry per CDR3 protein, called by TCRdb with MiXCR from the 5' RACE reads. The sample consists of nearly 25,000 distinct CDR3 sequences, 8.5% of them appearing once. Whole blood was used without fractionation, so all unsorted peripheral T cells were included.

Sequencing used blood. This chain connects TRBV25-1 to TRBJ2-5; D ambiguous. The clonotype originates from an adult in good health. CDR3 DNA: TGTGCCAGCAGTTCACCGTTTAACCAAGAGACCCAGTACTTC. Its translation is CASSSPFNQETQYF.